This T cell receptor beta chain was recovered during a study of T cell responses to AZD1222 COVID-19 vaccine listed by TCRdb under 2021. For context, the study as a whole: AZD1222 recipients whose second dose came at about 4 weeks and those whose second dose came at about 12 weeks were combined into one group, since spike-specific TCR depth and breadth did not differ between the two schedules. A total of 233 trial participants underwent TCR sequencing, of whom some 200 had received two doses of AZD1222 and 26 had received two doses of the MenACWY control vaccine. Trial participants were enrolled by age into subgroups of 18-55, 56-69 and 70-plus years, and approximately 150, 30 and 60 TCR-sequenced participants, respectively, were included in these subgroups. Overall study outcomes, separate from this receptor: After two AZD1222 doses, both the breadth and the depth of spike-specific TCRs were significantly higher than at day 0 and than in MenACWY recipients. The 56-69-year group was small, and its depth increase did not reach significance, likely because of low power. Conclusions about previously exposed vaccinees are limited, since just five to seven AZD1222 recipients were seropositive for SARS-CoV-2 at baseline. Because no day 14 peak-response samples were available, repertoires were characterized only after the peak T cell response. Participants were mostly white British and included more females than males, and it was suggested by the authors that clonal diversity may have been underestimated. Epitopes outside the regions mutated in the B.1.351 and B.1.1.7 variants were reportedly recognized by nearly half of the unique spike-specific TCRs. The vaccine-associated CD4 TCRs covered the entire spike protein, and the dominant responses fell in regions 160-218 and 743-854.

Interpreted using the paper, the time point label stands for: baseline before first vaccination. Vaccinee samples were obtained from the UK trials COV001 and COV002, which included a single-blind randomized controlled phase 2/3 trial of AZD1222 (ChAdOx1 nCoV-19) in healthy adults. Trial participant PBMC samples were collected at day 0 and day 28 after the second dose for TCRbeta chain sequencing. Details on this clone: The antigen this receptor binds is unknown. Per-base quality was not reported, and no clone a single base away is much larger than it.

The CDR3 regions of human TCRbeta chains were subjected to immunosequencing. The study's own analysis went as follows. Repertoire TCRs were matched against a reference library of SARS-CoV-2-specific TCRs generated with the MIRA antigen-specificity platform. Breadth was defined as the fraction of unique TCRs that were SARS-CoV-2-associated. Depth was defined as the fraction of total T cells that were SARS-CoV-2-associated. Using the MIRA data, each spike-specific TCR was assigned both to the spike region to which the TCR was reactive and to a CD4 or CD8 class. Log10-transformed breadth and depth values were compared by one-way ANOVA with Sidak's multiple comparisons tests. TCRdb carries this immuneACCESS record with in-frame sequences only. Its versions omit some clonotypes, under half of them owing to an unresolved V gene in the studies checked, with the rest unexplained. Clone size and V and J calls were adopted from that table, with D and trimming inferred from the DNA. This sample gives about 120,000 clones in total; roughly 90% of them show up just once. Of the sample, roughly 3.5% is held by the ten largest clones.

V was cut back by 7 bases and J by 2 bases, leaving a gap of 15 bases between them. Based on the germline V gene, the CDR1 and CDR2 sequences are SQVTM and ANQGSEA. Reading from cysteine to phenylalanine, the CDR3 counts 14 amino acids. Only the CDR3 DNA stays, 42 bases, in frame from base 1. The V and J genes are TRBV29-1 and TRBJ1-3; the best D guess is TRBD1, with 5 bases matching. The TCR sequence derives from an adult in good health. The specimen was peripheral blood, collected on day 0 of AZD1222 vaccination. The CDR3 protein: CSAQPGGAGNTIYF. The sequence in DNA is TGCAGCGCCCAACCCGGGGGAGCTGGAAACACCATATATTTT. Extended through the reference TRBV29-1 and TRBJ1-3 proteins, this CDR3 yields the full variable domain: SAVISQKPSRDICQRGTSLTIQCQVDSQVTMMFWYRQQPGQSLTLIATANQGSEATYESGFVIDKFPISRPNLTFSTLTVSNMSPEDSSIYLCSAQPGGAGNTIYFGEGSWLTVV.